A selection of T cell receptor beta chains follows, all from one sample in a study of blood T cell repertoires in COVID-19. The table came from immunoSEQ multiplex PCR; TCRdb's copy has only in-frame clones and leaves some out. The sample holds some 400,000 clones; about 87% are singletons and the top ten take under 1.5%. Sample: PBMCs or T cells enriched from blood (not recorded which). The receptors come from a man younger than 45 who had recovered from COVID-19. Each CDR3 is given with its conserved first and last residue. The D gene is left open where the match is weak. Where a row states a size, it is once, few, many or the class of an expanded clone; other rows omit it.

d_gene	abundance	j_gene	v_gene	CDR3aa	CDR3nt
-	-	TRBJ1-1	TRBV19	CASSISQRTVLMNTEAFF	TGTGCCAGTAGTATTAGTCAGAGGACAGTGTTAATGAACACTGAAGCTTTCTTT
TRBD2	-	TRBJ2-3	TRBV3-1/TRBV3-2	CASSLGTSGVTDTQYF	TGTGCCAGCAGCCTTGGGACTAGCGGGGTCACAGATACGCAGTATTTT
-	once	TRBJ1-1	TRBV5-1	CASSPTGLGEAFF	TGCGCCAGCAGCCCCACAGGGTTGGGTGAAGCTTTCTTT
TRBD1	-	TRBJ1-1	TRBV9	CASSGQGAQTEAFF	TGTGCCAGCAGCGGACAGGGGGCGCAAACTGAAGCTTTCTTT
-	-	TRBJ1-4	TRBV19	CASTLGRGSSYEKLFF	TGTGCCAGTACCCTTGGTCGGGGGAGTTCCTATGAAAAACTGTTTTTT
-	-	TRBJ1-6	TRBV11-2	CASSSQGIRSPLHF	TGTGCCAGCAGCTCCCAGGGGATTCGGTCACCCCTCCACTTT
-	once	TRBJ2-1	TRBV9	CASSSGSTYNEQFF	TGTGCCAGCAGCTCCGGGAGTACATACAATGAGCAGTTCTTC
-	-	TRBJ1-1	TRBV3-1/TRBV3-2	CASSQQQGNTEAFF	TGTGCCAGCAGCCAACAACAGGGGAACACTGAAGCTTTCTTT
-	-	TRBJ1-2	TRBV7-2	CASSLEGRDYGYTF	TGTGCCAGCAGCTTAGAGGGCAGGGACTATGGCTACACCTTC
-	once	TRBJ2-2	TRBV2	CATRDSPAGELFF	TGTGCCACCCGGGACTCCCCTGCCGGGGAGCTGTTTTTT
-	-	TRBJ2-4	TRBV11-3	CASSPRGGNIQYF	TGTGCCAGCAGCCCTAGAGGCGGGAACATTCAGTACTTC
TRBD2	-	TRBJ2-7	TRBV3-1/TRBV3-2	CASSQGLAGNYEQYF	TGTGCCAGCAGCCAGGGACTAGCGGGGAACTACGAGCAGTACTTC
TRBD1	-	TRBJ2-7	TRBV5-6	CASSGGGQGIEQYF	TGTGCCAGCAGCGGCGGGGGACAGGGAATCGAGCAGTACTTC
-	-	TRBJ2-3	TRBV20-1	CSPIGGDTQYF	TGCAGCCCAATTGGGGGCGATACGCAGTATTTT
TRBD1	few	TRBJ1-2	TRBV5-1	CASSPADRGLSGYTF	TGCGCCAGCAGTCCTGCGGACAGGGGGCTTAGTGGCTACACCTTC
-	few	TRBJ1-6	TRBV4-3	CASSQDLAGFDAPLHF	TGCGCCAGCAGCCAAGATTTAGCAGGGTTCGATGCACCCCTCCACTTT
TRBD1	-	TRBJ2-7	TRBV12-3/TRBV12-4	CASSFSGQDEQYF	TGTGCCAGCAGTTTCTCAGGACAGGACGAGCAGTACTTC
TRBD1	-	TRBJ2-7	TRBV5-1	CASSPPTGGVDEQYF	TGCGCCAGCAGCCCCCCGACAGGGGGCGTCGACGAGCAGTACTTC
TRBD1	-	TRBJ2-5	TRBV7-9	CASSLTRTGAKETQYF	TGTGCCAGCAGCCTAACCAGGACAGGGGCAAAAGAGACCCAGTACTTC
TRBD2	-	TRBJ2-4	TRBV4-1	CASSQPQRGPAKNIQYF	TGCGCCAGCAGCCAACCACAGCGGGGCCCAGCCAAAAACATTCAGTACTTC
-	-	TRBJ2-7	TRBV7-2	CASSLEGGSSYEQYF	TGTGCCAGCAGCTTAGAGGGGGGGAGCTCCTACGAGCAGTACTTC
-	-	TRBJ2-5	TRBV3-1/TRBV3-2	CASSYEGGVQETQYF	TGTGCCAGCAGCTACGAAGGGGGGGTGCAAGAGACCCAGTACTTC
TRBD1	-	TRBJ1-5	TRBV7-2	CASSLDGTGWRPQHF	TGTGCCAGCAGCTTAGATGGGACAGGGTGGCGGCCCCAGCATTTT
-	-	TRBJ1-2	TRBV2	CASTRDYIGTGYTF	TGTGCCAGCACCAGGGACTACATCGGCACTGGCTACACCTTC
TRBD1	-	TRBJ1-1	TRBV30	CAWGDRVGAEAFF	TGTGCCTGGGGGGACAGGGTTGGCGCTGAAGCTTTCTTT
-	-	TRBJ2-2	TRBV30	CAWKDGRVGTGELFF	TGTGCCTGGAAAGACGGCAGGGTGGGCACCGGGGAGCTGTTTTTT
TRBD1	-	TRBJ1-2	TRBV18	CASSPGGQSNYGYTF	TGTGCCAGCTCACCCGGGGGACAGTCTAACTATGGCTACACCTTC
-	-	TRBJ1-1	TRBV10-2	CASSDQDTYEGAFF	TGCGCCAGCAGTGACCAGGATACTTATGAAGGAGCTTTCTTT
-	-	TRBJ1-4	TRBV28	CASSFREAEKLFF	TGTGCCAGCAGTTTTAGGGAGGCGGAAAAACTGTTTTTT
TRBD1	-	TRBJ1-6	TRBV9	CASSVAGTANSPLHF	TGTGCCAGCAGCGTAGCCGGGACAGCGAATTCACCCCTCCACTTT
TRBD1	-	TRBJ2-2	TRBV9	CASSKGTGGDTGELFF	TGTGCCAGCAGCAAAGGGACAGGGGGTGACACCGGGGAGCTGTTTTTT
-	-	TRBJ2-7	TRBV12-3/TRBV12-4	CASSRPAGFEQYF	TGTGCCAGCAGCAGGCCTGCGGGGTTCGAGCAGTACTTC
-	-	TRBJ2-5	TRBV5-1	CASSGGQYQETQYF	TGCGCCAGCAGCGGCGGACAGTACCAAGAGACCCAGTACTTC
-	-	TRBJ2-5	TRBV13	CASSSSEETQYF	TGTGCCAGCAGCTCTTCGGAGGAGACCCAGTACTTC
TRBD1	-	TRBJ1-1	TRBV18	CASSQDRASEAFF	TGTGCCAGCTCACAAGACAGGGCTTCTGAAGCTTTCTTT
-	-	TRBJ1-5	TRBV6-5	CASSYGPARPQHF	TGTGCCAGCAGTTACGGGCCCGCCAGGCCCCAGCATTTT
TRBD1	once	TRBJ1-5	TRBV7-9	CASSLAFQQGASQPQHF	TGTGCCAGCAGCTTAGCGTTTCAGCAGGGGGCTTCTCAGCCCCAGCATTTT
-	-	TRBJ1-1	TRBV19	CASSTGIGTEAFF	TGTGCCAGTAGTACGGGGATCGGGACTGAAGCTTTCTTT
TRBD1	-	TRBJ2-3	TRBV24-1	CATRSGGQGVGDTQYF	TGTGCCACCAGATCCGGGGGACAGGGGGTTGGAGATACGCAGTATTTT
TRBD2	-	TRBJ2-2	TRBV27	CASSLRTRGAGELFF	TGTGCCAGCAGTCTAAGGACTAGAGGGGCCGGGGAGCTGTTTTTT
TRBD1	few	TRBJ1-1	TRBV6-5	CASSTLDRENTEAFF	TGTGCCAGCAGTACACTGGACAGGGAGAACACTGAAGCTTTCTTT
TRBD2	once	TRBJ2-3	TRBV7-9	CASSETSGGRVVTDTQYF	TGTGCCAGCAGCGAAACTAGCGGGGGGCGGGTGGTAACAGATACGCAGTATTTT
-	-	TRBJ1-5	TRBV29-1	CSVGEYSNQPQHF	TGCAGCGTTGGGGAGTATAGCAATCAGCCCCAGCATTTT
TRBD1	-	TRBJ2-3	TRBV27	CASSLLGDRVTDTQYF	TGTGCCAGCAGTTTATTGGGGGACAGGGTAACAGATACGCAGTATTTT
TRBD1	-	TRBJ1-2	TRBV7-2	CASSPDRGNYGYTF	TGTGCCAGCAGCCCGGACAGGGGTAACTATGGCTACACCTTC
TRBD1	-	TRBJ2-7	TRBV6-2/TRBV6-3	CASSLRTGITASYEQYF	TGTGCCAGCAGTCTCAGGACAGGAATAACAGCCTCCTACGAGCAGTACTTC
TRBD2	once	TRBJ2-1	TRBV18	CASSPELAGGSLASGQFF	TGTGCCAGCTCACCGGAACTAGCGGGGGGTTCCCTGGCCTCTGGGCAGTTCTTC
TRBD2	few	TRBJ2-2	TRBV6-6	CASSYILAGGGELFF	TGTGCCAGCAGTTATATCCTAGCGGGGGGCGGGGAGCTGTTTTTT
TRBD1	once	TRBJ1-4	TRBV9	CASSRGTAKNEKLFF	TGTGCCAGCAGCCGTGGGACAGCCAAAAATGAAAAACTGTTTTTT
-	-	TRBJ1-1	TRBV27	CASCAQTGEAFF	TGTGCCAGTTGCGCACAGACAGGCGAAGCTTTCTTT
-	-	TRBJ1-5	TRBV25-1	CASSGTGNQPQHF	TGTGCCAGCAGTGGGACAGGCAATCAGCCCCAGCATTTT
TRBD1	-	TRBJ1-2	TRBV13	CASSLGTGDNYGYTF	TGTGCCAGCAGCTTGGGGACAGGGGATAACTATGGCTACACCTTC
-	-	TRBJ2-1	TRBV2	CASNLAVEQFF	TGTGCCAGCAATTTAGCCGTAGAGCAGTTCTTC